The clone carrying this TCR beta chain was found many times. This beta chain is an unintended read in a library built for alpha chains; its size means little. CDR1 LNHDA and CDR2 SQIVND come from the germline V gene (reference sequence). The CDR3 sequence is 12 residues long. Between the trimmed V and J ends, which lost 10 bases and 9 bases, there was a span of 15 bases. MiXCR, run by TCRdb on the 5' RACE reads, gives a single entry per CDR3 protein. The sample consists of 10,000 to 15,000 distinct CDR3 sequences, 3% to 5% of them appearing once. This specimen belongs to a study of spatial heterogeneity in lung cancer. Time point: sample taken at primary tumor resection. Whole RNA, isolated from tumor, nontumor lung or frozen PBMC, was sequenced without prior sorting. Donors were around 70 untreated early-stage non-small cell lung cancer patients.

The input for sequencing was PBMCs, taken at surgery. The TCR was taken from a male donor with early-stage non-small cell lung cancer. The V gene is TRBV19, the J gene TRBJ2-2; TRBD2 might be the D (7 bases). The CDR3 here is CATLGGRRELFF. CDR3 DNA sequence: TGTGCCACCCTCGGGGGGCGGAGGGAGCTGTTTTTT.